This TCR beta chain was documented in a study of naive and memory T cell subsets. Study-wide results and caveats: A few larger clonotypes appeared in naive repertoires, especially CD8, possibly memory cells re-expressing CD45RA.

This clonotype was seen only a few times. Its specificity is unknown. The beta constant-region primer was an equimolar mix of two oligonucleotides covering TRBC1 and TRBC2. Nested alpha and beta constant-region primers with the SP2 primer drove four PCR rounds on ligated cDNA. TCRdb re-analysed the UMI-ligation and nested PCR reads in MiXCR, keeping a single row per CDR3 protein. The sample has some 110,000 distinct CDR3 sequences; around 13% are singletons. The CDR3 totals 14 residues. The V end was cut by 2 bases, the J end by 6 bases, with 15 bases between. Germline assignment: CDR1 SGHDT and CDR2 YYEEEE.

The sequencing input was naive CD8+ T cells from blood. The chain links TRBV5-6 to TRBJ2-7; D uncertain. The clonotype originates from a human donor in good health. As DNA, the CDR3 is TGTGCCAGCAGCTTAGGTGCGGAGTCGGGCGAGCAGTACTTC. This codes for CASSLGAESGEQYF.